These 22 T cell receptor beta chains were sequenced from one sample in a study of response to subunit inactivated influenza vaccine. TCRdb redid the calling of the RT-PCR reads with MiXCR, one entry per CDR3 protein. This table holds around 850,000 distinct CDR3 sequences, around a sixth found once. This specimen consisted of PBMCs from blood, obtained 4 to 6 days after vaccination. These TCRs come from a man aged 50 or older who received an inactivated influenza vaccine.

The rearrangement uses TRBV24-1 and TRBJ2-1, with 13 nucleotides matching TRBD2. Germline trimming cut 7 bases from V and 5 bases from J; bases unmatched to any gene: 4. The V gene's germline CDR1 is KGHDR and CDR2 SFDVKD. This CDR3 is built from 15 residues. CDR3 DNA sequence: TGTGCCACCAGCCTGACTAGCGGGAGGAACAATGAGCAGTTCTTC. Its translation: CATSLTSGRNNEQFF.

V usage is TRBV20-1 and J usage is TRBJ2-7; perhaps D is TRBD1 or TRBD2 (5 bases each). This CDR3 is 14 amino acids long. Germline CDR1 is DFQATT and CDR2 is SNEGSKA (reference sequence). V was clipped by 5 bases and J by 2 bases, with 16 bases between them. In DNA form, the CDR3 reads TGCAGTGCTCCGGGACCCCTGGGCACCTACGAGCAGTACTTC. Translating it yields CSAPGPLGTYEQYF.

This sequence joins TRBV7-2 and TRBJ2-7; 11 nucleotides line up with TRBD1. V was pared by 5 bases and J by 6 bases, with 6 bases of the junction left unmatched. In germline, CDR1 is SGHTA, CDR2 FQGNSA. CDR3 length equals 14 residues. The CDR3 DNA reads as TGTGCCAGCAGCCTCCGGGACAGGGGGGCCGAGCAGTACTTC. Amino acids: CASSLRDRGAEQYF.

This clonotype was observed many times. V and J are TRBV29-1 and TRBJ2-7, with TRBD2 identical over 12 bases. CDR3 length: 13 amino acids. Trimming took 6 bases from V and 6 from J; bases not matched to a gene: 6. CDR1 is SQVTM and CDR2 is ANQGSEA in the germline V gene. The DNA of the CDR3 is TGCAGCGTCGCGACTAGCGGGAGTAGCGAGCAGTACTTC. Translated, it gives CSVATSGSSEQYF.

The chain carries TRBV18 and TRBJ2-2; tentatively, D is TRBD2 (6 bases). V lost 3 bases to trimming and J lost 4 bases, with 12 bases between them. There are 15 residues in the CDR3. Germline values: CDR1 KGHSH, CDR2 LQKENI. CDR3 region: CASSPPREGTGELFF. In nucleotides, the CDR3 is TGTGCCAGCTCACCGCCGCGGGAAGGCACCGGGGAGCTGTTTTTT.

This clonotype showed up just a few times. V is TRBV20-1 and J is TRBJ1-4; 8 bases map to TRBD1. Germline assignment: CDR1 DFQATT and CDR2 SNEGSKA (reference sequence). The V and J ends lost 3 bases and 8 bases, in that order; junction bases with no gene match: 8. CDR3 length: 14 residues. The CDR3 coding sequence is TGCAGTGCTAGCTACGGACAGGGTGGCGAAAAACTGTTTTTT. Translation gives CSASYGQGGEKLFF.

This clonotype came up a few times. A much larger clone differs from this one at a single base, so this may be a read error. This chain uses TRBV3-1 with TRBJ1-1, with D perhaps matching TRBD1 (6 bases). Trimming took 3 bases from V and 1 from J, leaving 9 bases between them. The CDR3 runs 14 residues. Germline CDR1 and CDR2: LGHDT and YNNKEL (reference sequence). CDR3 sequence reads: CASSHQQGNTEAFF. CDR3 sequence (DNA): TGTGCCAGCAGCCACCAACAGGGGAACACTGAAGCTTTCTTT. The entire variable domain, with the rest obtained from reference TRBV3-1 and TRBJ1-1, is as follows: DTAVSQTPKYLVTQMGNDKSIKCEQNLGHDTMYWYKQDSKKFLKIMFSYNNKELIINETVPNRFSPKSPDKAHLNLHINSLELGDSAVYFCASSHQQGNTEAFFGQGTRLTVV.

Only a few counts were recorded for this clonotype. V usage is TRBV7-9 and J usage is TRBJ1-2, with D unresolved. Per the germline V gene, CDR1 is SEHNR and CDR2 is FQNEAQ (reference sequence). The ends were cut back, 0 bases at V and 2 bases at J, with 4 bases in the middle. This CDR3 region has 13 residues. CDR3 in DNA: TGTGCCAGCAGCTTAGCCGACAACTATGGCTACACCTTC. Its translation: CASSLADNYGYTF.

This clonotype was seen more than once but under ten times. The chain is built from TRBV12-3 or TRBV12-4 and TRBJ2-7, with D perhaps TRBD1 (5 bases). There are 16 residues in the CDR3. Trimming removed 3 bases at V and 0 bases at J, with 15 bases between. Here the CDR3 reads CASSFTDKHSSYEQYF. The CDR3 region has the DNA TGTGCCAGCAGTTTTACGGACAAACATAGCTCCTACGAGCAGTACTTC.

This chain links TRBV13 with TRBJ1-2; tentative D call: TRBD1 (5 bases). Germline V gene sequence: CDR1 PRHDT, CDR2 FYEKMQ (reference sequence). Trimming took off 3 bases at V and 4 bases at J, with 12 bases between the two ends. The CDR3 consists of 14 residues. The CDR3 sequence is CASSFAGGTYGYTF. As DNA, the CDR3 is TGTGCCAGCAGCTTTGCCGGGGGTACCTATGGCTACACCTTC.

This clonotype turned up a few times. The chain uses TRBV4-1 and TRBJ2-2; 9 bases fit TRBD2. There are 17 residues in the CDR3. Trimming cost V 2 bases and J 6 bases; bases outside gene matches: 10. Germline V CDR1 and CDR2: MGHRA, YSYEKL. DNA of the CDR3: TGCGCCAGCAGCCAAAAAGGGCGCGGGAGGGAGGCCGGGGAGCTGTTTTTT. It specifies CASSQKGRGREAGELFF.

In this sample, this clonotype turned up a few times. The rearrangement links TRBV6-5 to TRBJ2-1; 9 bases align to TRBD2. Trimming at V came to 2 bases and at J to 3 bases, leaving 2 bases not matched to a gene. CDR1 is MNHEY and CDR2 is SVGAGI in the germline V gene. The CDR3 extends over 15 amino acids. The DNA of the CDR3 is TGTGCCAGCAGTTACCGCGGGGGGGACTACAATGAGCAGTTCTTC. It translates to CASSYRGGDYNEQFF.

The rearrangement uses TRBV29-1 and TRBJ1-2; no clear D gene. CDR3 length equals 15 residues. Germline V gives CDR1 SQVTM, CDR2 ANQGSEA. Trimming pared 3 bases from V and 6 bases from J, leaving 20 bases between. The CDR3, as DNA: TGCAGCGTTGATGTGTGGCCAGACTATTCAAATGGCTACACCTTC. Its translation: CSVDVWPDYSNGYTF.

The gene calls are TRBV10-3 and TRBJ2-1; 13 positions agree with TRBD2. Per germline, CDR1 ENHRY and CDR2 SYGVKD. The CDR3 contains 16 residues. Losses at the gene ends were 6 bases for V and 5 bases for J; bases not matched to a gene: 7. CDR3 nucleotides: TGTGCCATCAGCCCCTCCGGGACTAGCGGGAACAATGAGCAGTTCTTC. Translation gives CAISPSGTSGNNEQFF.

V is TRBV10-3 and J is TRBJ2-7, with D possibly matching TRBD2 (6 bases). Trimming cost V 8 bases and J 3 bases, with 14 bases left between them. The germline CDR1 and CDR2 sequences are ENHRY and SYGVKD. This CDR3 spans 13 amino acids. In DNA, the CDR3 is TGTGCCATCGGTGCTAGCGAGATCTACGAGCAGTACTTC. It translates to CAIGASEIYEQYF.

CDR3 DNA: TGTGCCAGCGCATTTTCAGAAGGGGGGCAGTATTTT. Amino acid sequence: CASAFSEGGQYF. The gene calls are TRBV28 and TRBJ2-3; weak D call: TRBD1 (6 bases). CDR1 is MDHEN, CDR2 SYDVKM, per germline. Trimming stripped 8 bases from V and 11 bases from J, with 17 bases between. The CDR3 sequence is 12 residues long.

This clonotype was counted only a few times. The chain uses TRBV20-1 and TRBJ2-3; the match to TRBD2 covers 12 bases. The V gene end was trimmed by 3 bases and the J gene end by 4 bases; junction bases not matched to a gene: 8. The CDR3 length is 16 residues. From germline, CDR1 is DFQATT and CDR2 SNEGSKA (reference sequence). The CDR3 DNA reads TGCAGTGCTAGGTTTTCGACTAGCGGGAGACCAGATACGCAGTATTTT. Translated, it gives CSARFSTSGRPDTQYF.

This clonotype was detected only a few times. The chain has TRBV7-3 and TRBJ2-3; weak D call: TRBD1 (5 bases). Germline CDR1 is SGHTA and CDR2 is FQGTGA. The CDR3 contains 15 residues. V shed 5 bases and J shed 2 bases, with 14 bases lying between them. The CDR3 DNA follows: TGTGCCAGCAGCGCCACAGGAACTTTCACAGATACGCAGTATTTT. Amino acid sequence: CASSATGTFTDTQYF.

The chain joins TRBV20-1 to TRBJ2-7; 11 nucleotides align to TRBD1. The CDR3 is 15 residues long. V trimming: 6 bases; J trimming: 7 bases; junction bases outside the gene matches: 14. CDR1 and CDR2 from the germline V gene are DFQATT and SNEGSKA (reference sequence). The CDR3 reads CSAKTTGTGGGEQYF. For the CDR3, the DNA is TGCAGTGCCAAAACTACCGGGACAGGGGGTGGTGAGCAGTACTTC.

The chain combines TRBV6-8 with TRBJ2-5; 9 positions match TRBD1. CDR3 length: 13 amino acids. The V and J ends lost 11 bases and 3 bases, in that order; junction bases with no gene match: 7. Germline CDR1 reads MNHGY; CDR2 reads SAAAGT. The CDR3 bases are TGTGCCGGCCACAGGGGGCGCGAAGAGACCCAGTACTTC. Encoded protein: CAGHRGREETQYF.

This clonotype was counted a single time. The chain has TRBV20-1 and TRBJ2-5; a weak D match, TRBD1 (7 bases). There are 13 residues in the CDR3. CDR1 and CDR2 from the germline V gene are DFQATT and SNEGSKA (reference sequence). V lost 8 bases, J lost 5 bases, and 18 bases lay in between. The CDR3 reads CSPSGGGGETQYF. The CDR3 DNA sequence: TGCAGTCCATCTGGAGGGGGCGGTGAGACCCAGTACTTC.

The table lists this clonotype with many counts. The chain combines TRBV20-1 with TRBJ2-1; no definite D call. This CDR3 is 14 amino acids long. Germline lookup yields CDR1 DFQATT and CDR2 SNEGSKA (reference sequence). Trimming shortened V by 3 bases and J by 3 bases, and 12 bases separated the two germline ends. CDR3 loop: CSARNPINYNEQFF. DNA for the CDR3: TGCAGTGCTAGGAACCCTATAAACTACAATGAGCAGTTCTTC.